This note documents a single T cell receptor (beta chain) sequence. Its target is not known. The length of the CDR3 is 15 residues. Losses at the gene ends were 7 bases for V and 3 bases for J; bases not matched to a gene: 6. CDR1 and CDR2 from the germline V gene are MNHEY and SMNVEV (reference sequence). Naive CD8 isolation took CD45RO-negative cells positively selected for CCR7 and excluded terminally differentiated effector memory CD45RA+ cells. These data belong to a study of shared clonotypes between healthy human individuals. General study results and limits: Naive subsets generally had larger estimated richness than memory subsets. Non-shared clonotypes showed lower generation probabilities than clonotypes common to all four donors.

Clones were read by immunoSEQ multiplex PCR, and TCRdb kept only the in-frame ones, dropping some. The table lists hundreds of thousands of clones, just over 95% of them singletons, with around 0.25% in the top ten. The V gene is TRBV27, the J gene TRBJ2-1, with 10 bases lining up with TRBD1. Input material: naive CD8+ T cells sorted from blood. The sequence was collected from a man aged 25-45 years in good health. Written as DNA, the CDR3 is TGTGCCAGCAAGCTGGGGACAGGGGTCTACAATGAGCAGTTCTTC. It codes for CASKLGTGVYNEQFF.